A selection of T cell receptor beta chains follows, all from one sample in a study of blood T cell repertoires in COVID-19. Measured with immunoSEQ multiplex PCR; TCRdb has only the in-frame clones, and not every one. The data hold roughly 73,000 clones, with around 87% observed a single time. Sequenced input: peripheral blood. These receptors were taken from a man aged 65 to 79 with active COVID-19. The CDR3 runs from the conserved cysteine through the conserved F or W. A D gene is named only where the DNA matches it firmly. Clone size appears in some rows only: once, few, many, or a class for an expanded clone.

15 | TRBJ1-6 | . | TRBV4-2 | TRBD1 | CASSQEVGGGSPLHF | TGTGCCAGCAGCCAAGAGGTAGGGGGCGGTTCACCCCTCCACTTT
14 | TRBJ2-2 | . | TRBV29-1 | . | CSVGGRANTGELFF | TGCAGCGTTGGGGGCAGGGCGAACACCGGGGAGCTGTTTTTT
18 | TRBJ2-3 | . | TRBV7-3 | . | CASSLTFGELGSTDTQYF | TGTGCCAGCAGCTTAACGTTCGGGGAATTGGGTAGCACAGATACGCAGTATTTT
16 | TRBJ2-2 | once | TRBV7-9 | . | CASSPPGHPNTGELFF | TGTGCCAGCAGCCCCCCGGGACACCCGAACACCGGGGAGCTGTTTTTT
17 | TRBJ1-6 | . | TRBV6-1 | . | CASSERGGAEYNSPLHF | TGTGCCAGCAGTGAAAGAGGTGGGGCGGAATATAATTCACCCCTCCACTTT
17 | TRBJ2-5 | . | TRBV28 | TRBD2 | CASSYLGLAGGTETQYF | TGTGCCAGCAGTTATCTAGGACTAGCGGGAGGAACGGAGACCCAGTACTTC
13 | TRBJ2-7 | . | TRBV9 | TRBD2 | CASSAGLAREQYF | TGTGCCAGCAGCGCGGGACTAGCGCGGGAGCAGTACTTC
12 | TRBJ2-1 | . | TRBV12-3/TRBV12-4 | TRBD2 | CASSPQLAGQFF | TGTGCCAGCAGCCCCCAGCTAGCGGGTCAGTTCTTC
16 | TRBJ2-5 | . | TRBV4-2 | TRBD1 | CASSQGPTGGQETQYF | TGTGCCAGCAGCCAAGGCCCGACAGGGGGCCAAGAGACCCAGTACTTC
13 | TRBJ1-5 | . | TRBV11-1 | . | CASSPNSNQPQHF | TGTGCCAGCAGCCCCAATAGCAATCAGCCCCAGCATTTT
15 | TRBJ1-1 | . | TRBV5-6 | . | CASSLTHRANTEAFF | TGTGCCAGCAGCTTAACCCACAGGGCGAACACTGAAGCTTTCTTT
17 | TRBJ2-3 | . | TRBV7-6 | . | CASSLAAPGGGTDTQYF | TGTGCCAGCAGCTTAGCAGCCCCCGGCGGGGGCACAGATACGCAGTATTTT
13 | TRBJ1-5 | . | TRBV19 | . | CASTPTENQPQHF | TGTGCCAGTACCCCGACAGAAAATCAGCCCCAGCATTTT
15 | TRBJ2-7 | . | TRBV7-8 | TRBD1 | CASSLALGQGGEQYF | TGTGCCAGCAGCTTAGCGCTCGGACAGGGGGGCGAGCAGTACTTC
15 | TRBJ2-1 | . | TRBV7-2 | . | CASSLAAGPYNEQFF | TGTGCCAGCAGCTTAGCGGCGGGGCCCTACAATGAGCAGTTCTTC
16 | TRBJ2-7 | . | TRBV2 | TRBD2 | CASSPRGASGSREGYF | TGTGCCAGCAGTCCAAGGGGGGCTAGCGGGAGTAGAGAGGGGTACTTC
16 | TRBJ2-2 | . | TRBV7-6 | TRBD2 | CASSTGTSGNTGELFF | TGTGCCAGCAGCACTGGGACTAGCGGTAACACCGGGGAGCTGTTTTTT
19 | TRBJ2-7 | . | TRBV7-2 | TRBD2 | CASSPLGPQSLAAVYEQYF | TGTGCCAGCAGCCCCCTCGGGCCTCAATCACTAGCGGCGGTCTACGAGCAGTACTTC
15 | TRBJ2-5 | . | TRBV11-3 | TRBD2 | CASSLGTSGIKTQYF | TGTGCCAGCAGCTTAGGGACTAGCGGGATCAAGACCCAGTACTTC
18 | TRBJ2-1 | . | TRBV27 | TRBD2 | CASSPDRTSGRVYNEQFF | TGTGCCAGCAGTCCCGACCGGACTAGCGGGAGAGTCTACAATGAGCAGTTCTTC
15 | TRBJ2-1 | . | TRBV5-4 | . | CASSPRGVGYNEQFF | TGTGCCAGCAGCCCTCGCGGGGTGGGGTACAATGAGCAGTTCTTC
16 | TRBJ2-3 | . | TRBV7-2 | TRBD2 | CASSLAPLAARDTQYF | TGTGCCAGCAGCTTAGCACCACTAGCGGCTCGGGATACGCAGTATTTT
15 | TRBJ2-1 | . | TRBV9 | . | CASSVGGAPNNEQFF | TGTGCCAGCAGCGTAGGGGGCGCCCCCAACAATGAGCAGTTCTTC
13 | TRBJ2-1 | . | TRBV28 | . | CATLSGLHNEQFF | TGTGCCACCCTATCCGGACTACACAATGAGCAGTTCTTC
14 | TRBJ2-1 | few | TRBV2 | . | CASRRPRSYNEQFF | TGTGCCAGCAGGCGCCCCCGCTCCTACAATGAGCAGTTCTTC
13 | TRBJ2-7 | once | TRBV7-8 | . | CASSPGLSAQQYF | TGTGCCAGCAGCCCGGGACTGTCGGCCCAGCAGTACTTC
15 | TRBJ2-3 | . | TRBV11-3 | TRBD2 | CASSLTSGSTDTQYF | TGTGCCAGCAGCTTGACTAGCGGGAGCACAGATACGCAGTATTTT
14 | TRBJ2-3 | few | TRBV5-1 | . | CASSLGQRTDTQYF | TGCGCCAGCAGCCTCGGACAGCGCACAGATACGCAGTATTTT
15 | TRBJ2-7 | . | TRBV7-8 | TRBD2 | CASSREAGGPSEQYF | TGTGCCAGCAGCCGAGAGGCGGGAGGGCCGTCCGAGCAGTACTTC
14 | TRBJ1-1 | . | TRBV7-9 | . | CASSVGRGWTEAFF | TGTGCCAGCAGCGTCGGACGGGGGTGGACTGAAGCTTTCTTT
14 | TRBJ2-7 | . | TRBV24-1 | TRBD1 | CATSDRQGPHEQYF | TGTGCCACCAGTGACCGACAGGGGCCCCACGAGCAGTACTTC
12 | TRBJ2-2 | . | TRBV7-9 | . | CASSPAAGELFF | TGTGCCAGCAGCCCCGCGGCCGGGGAGCTGTTTTTT
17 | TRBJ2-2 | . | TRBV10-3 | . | CAISEGRGISNTGELFF | TGTGCCATCAGTGAGGGCAGGGGAATATCGAACACCGGGGAGCTGTTTTTT
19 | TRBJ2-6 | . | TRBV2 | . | CASSPPLVQAKGWANVLTF | TGTGCCAGCAGCCCCCCCTTGGTCCAGGCCAAGGGGTGGGCCAACGTCCTGACTTTC
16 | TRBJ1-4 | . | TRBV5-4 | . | CASSLDGGRGGEKLFF | TGTGCCAGCAGCTTGGATGGTGGCAGAGGGGGTGAAAAACTGTTTTTT
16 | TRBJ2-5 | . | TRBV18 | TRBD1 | CASSPRTGGAGETQYF | TGTGCCAGCTCACCCCGGACAGGGGGCGCGGGGGAGACCCAGTACTTC
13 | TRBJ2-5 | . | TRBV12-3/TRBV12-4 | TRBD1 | CASSLGTGETQYF | TGTGCCAGCAGTTTGGGGACAGGAGAGACCCAGTACTTC
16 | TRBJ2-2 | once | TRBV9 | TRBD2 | CASSVGGSGRAGELFF | TGTGCCAGCAGCGTAGGCGGTAGCGGGAGGGCCGGGGAGCTGTTTTTT
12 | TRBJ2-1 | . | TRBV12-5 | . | CASGPPEGEQFF | TGTGCTAGTGGTCCGCCCGAGGGTGAGCAGTTCTTC
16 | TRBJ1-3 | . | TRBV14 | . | CASSHAGGAVGNTIYF | TGTGCCAGCAGCCATGCGGGAGGGGCGGTTGGAAACACCATATATTTT
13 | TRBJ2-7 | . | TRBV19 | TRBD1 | CATGQGRPYEQYF | TGTGCCACCGGACAGGGAAGACCCTACGAGCAGTACTTC
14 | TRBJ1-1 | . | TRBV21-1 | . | CASRGSGLNTEAFF | TGTGCCAGCAGGGGGTCGGGGTTGAACACTGAAGCTTTCTTT
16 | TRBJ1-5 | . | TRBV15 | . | CATSSPRTARNQPQHF | TGTGCCACCAGCAGCCCCCGGACAGCTCGCAATCAGCCCCAGCATTTT
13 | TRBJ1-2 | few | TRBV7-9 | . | CASSSGFMGGYTF | TGTGCCAGCAGTTCAGGGTTTATGGGTGGCTACACCTTC
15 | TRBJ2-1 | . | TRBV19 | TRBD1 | CASSPRDRGLDEQFF | TGTGCCAGTAGCCCCCGGGACAGGGGGCTGGATGAGCAGTTCTTC
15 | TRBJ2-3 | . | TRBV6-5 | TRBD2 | CASSYQVGGADTQYF | TGTGCCAGCAGTTACCAGGTGGGGGGGGCAGATACGCAGTATTTT
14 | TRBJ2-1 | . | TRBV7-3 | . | CASSLSGIINEQFF | TGTGCCAGCAGCTTAAGCGGGATAATCAATGAGCAGTTCTTC
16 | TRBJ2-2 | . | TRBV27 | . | CASSLVGWEPPGELFF | TGTGCCAGCAGTTTAGTTGGGTGGGAGCCACCCGGGGAGCTGTTTTTT
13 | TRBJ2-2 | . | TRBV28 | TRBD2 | CASSTGLAGELFF | TGTGCCAGCAGCACCGGACTAGCGGGGGAGCTGTTTTTT
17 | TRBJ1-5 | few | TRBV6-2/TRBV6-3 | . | CASSDQRWAPPNQPQHF | TGTGCCAGCAGTGACCAGCGGTGGGCCCCCCCCAATCAGCCCCAGCATTTT
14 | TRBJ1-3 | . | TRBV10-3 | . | CATTGVALGNTIYF | TGTGCCACCACCGGGGTCGCCCTTGGAAACACCATATATTTT
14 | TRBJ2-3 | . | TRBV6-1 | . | CASSEVGPEGTQYF | TGTGCCAGCAGTGAAGTGGGTCCCGAGGGCACGCAGTATTTT
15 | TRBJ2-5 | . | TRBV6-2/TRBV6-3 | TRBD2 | CASSPGLPPGETQYF | TGTGCCAGCAGCCCGGGACTACCCCCGGGGGAGACCCAGTACTTC
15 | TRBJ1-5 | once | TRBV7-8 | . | CASSPLGLSNQPQHF | TGTGCCAGCAGCCCCCTGGGGCTGAGCAATCAGCCCCAGCATTTT
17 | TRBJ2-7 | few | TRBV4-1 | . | CASSQQGGGGLGYEQYF | TGCGCCAGCAGCCAACAGGGAGGGGGGGGCCTGGGATACGAGCAGTACTTC
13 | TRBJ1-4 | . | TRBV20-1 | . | CSASTATNEKLFF | TGCAGTGCTAGTACTGCAACTAATGAAAAACTGTTTTTT
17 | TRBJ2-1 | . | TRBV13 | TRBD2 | CASSLGRLAGVGNEQFF | TGTGCCAGCAGCTTAGGCCGGCTAGCGGGAGTGGGGAATGAGCAGTTCTTC
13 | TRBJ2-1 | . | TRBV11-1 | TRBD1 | CASSPRQGGEQFF | TGTGCCAGCAGCCCCCGACAGGGCGGAGAGCAGTTCTTC
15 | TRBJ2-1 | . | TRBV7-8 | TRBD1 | CASSLAGTGLGEQFF | TGTGCCAGCAGCTTAGCGGGGACAGGTTTAGGTGAGCAGTTCTTC
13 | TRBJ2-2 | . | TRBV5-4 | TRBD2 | CASRRGGTGELFF | TGTGCCAGCAGACGGGGGGGCACCGGGGAGCTGTTTTTT